The 25 T cell receptor beta chains below come from one sample, sequenced in a study of cytomegalovirus exposure and HLA in healthy donors. Amplification used 60 Vbeta primers and 13 Jbeta primers. TCRdb keeps only in-frame clones here, not all; method: immunoSEQ multiplex PCR. The top ten hold 1% to 1.5% of the sample, which has 200,000 or so clones, over 75% seen once. The sequencing input was PBMCs. All receptors derive from a human donor in good health.

In DNA form, the CDR3 reads TGTGCCAGCACTGCGGGCTACGAGCAGTACTTC. It translates to CASTAGYEQYF. The chain couples TRBV2 to TRBJ2-7, with TRBD2 as a possible D gene (5 bases). The CDR3 has 11 amino acids. Germline V lookup: CDR1 SNHLY, CDR2 FYNNEI. Trimming pared 7 bases from V and 3 bases from J, leaving 7 bases between.

The chain has TRBV9 and TRBJ2-7, with a possible D match to TRBD2 (5 bases). The germline V gene has CDR1 SGDLS and CDR2 YYNGEE. V was shortened by 0 bases and J by 4 bases, with 11 bases between the two germline ends. The CDR3 consists of 14 residues. In DNA form, the CDR3 reads TGTGCCAGCAGCGTAGTTTCGGGATCTTACGAGCAGTACTTC. Amino acid sequence: CASSVVSGSYEQYF.

The chain couples TRBV7-9 to TRBJ2-1; TRBD2 matches at 11 bases. Germline V gene lookup returns CDR1 SEHNR and CDR2 FQNEAQ (reference sequence). The CDR3 runs 16 residues. With 4 bases clipped from V and 2 bases from J, the junction kept 4 bases outside the gene matches. For the CDR3, the DNA is TGTGCCAGCAGCTCACTAGCGGGAGCGGCCTACAATGAGCAGTTCTTC. This sequence encodes CASSSLAGAAYNEQFF.

This clone showed up just once. This chain joins TRBV7-6 and TRBJ2-1; no clear D gene. V was clipped by 8 bases and J by 0 bases, with 11 bases between them. The CDR3 covers 14 residues. Germline values: CDR1 SGHVS, CDR2 FNYEAQ. CDR3 loop: CASLPESSYNEQFF. The CDR3 DNA reads as TGTGCCAGCCTTCCCGAGAGCTCCTACAATGAGCAGTTCTTC.

The chain links TRBV19 to TRBJ2-1, with 16 bases fitting TRBD2. The CDR3 covers 17 residues. Losses at the gene ends were 7 bases for V and 9 bases for J; bases not matched to a gene: 12. CDR1 LNHDA and CDR2 SQIVND come from the germline V gene (reference sequence). The chain's CDR3 is CASNSITGTSGRGEQFF. The CDR3 DNA follows: TGTGCCAGTAATTCTATAACCGGGACTAGCGGGAGGGGTGAGCAGTTCTTC.

The gene calls are TRBV19 and TRBJ1-1, with TRBD1 as a possible D gene (5 bases). CDR3 length: 14 residues. V was cut by 3 bases and J by 3 bases, with 11 bases left in between. CDR1 and CDR2 (germline): LNHDA, SQIVND (reference sequence). The CDR3 protein is CASSIWGGHTEAFF. In DNA, the CDR3 is TGTGCCAGTAGTATTTGGGGGGGACACACTGAAGCTTTCTTT.

The chain has TRBV19 and TRBJ1-4; a weak D match, TRBD1 (6 bases). This CDR3 spans 14 amino acids. Trimming pared 4 bases from V and 1 base from J, leaving 7 bases between. CDR1 is LNHDA, CDR2 SQIVND, per germline (reference sequence). CDR3 DNA sequence: TGTGCCAGTAGTACGACAGGAACTAATGAAAAACTGTTTTTT. Its translation: CASSTTGTNEKLFF.

J is TRBJ2-1 and V is TRBV6-6, with D perhaps matching TRBD2 (5 bases). CDR1 and CDR2 from the germline V gene are MNHNY and SVGAGI (reference sequence). The CDR3 contains 16 residues. V was shortened by 6 bases and J by 2 bases, with 17 bases between the two germline ends. CDR3 protein: CASSLGGEGTYNEQFF. The CDR3 nucleotides are TGTGCCAGCAGCCTAGGAGGTGAGGGCACCTACAATGAGCAGTTCTTC.

V gene TRBV5-1 combines with J gene TRBJ2-1, with unresolved D. V was cut by 4 bases and J by 8 bases, with 7 bases left in between. The germline CDR1 and CDR2 sequences are SGHRS and YFSETQ. CDR3 length: 11 amino acids. Here the CDR3 reads CASSKADEQFF. CDR3 bases: TGCGCCAGCAGCAAAGCCGATGAGCAGTTCTTC.

The genes are TRBV6-1 and TRBJ2-1, with TRBD2 matching over 8 bases. The CDR3 is 15 amino acids. Germline V CDR1 and CDR2: MNHNS, SASEGT. The ends lost 3 bases at V and 2 bases at J; junction bases unmatched: 3. CDR3 coding DNA: TGTGCCAGCAGTGAGGAGACTAGCGCCTACAATGAGCAGTTCTTC. It codes for CASSEETSAYNEQFF.

The chain recombines TRBV9 with TRBJ2-3, with 9 bases lining up with TRBD2. The germline V gene has CDR1 SGDLS and CDR2 YYNGEE. The CDR3 contains 17 residues. Trimming cost V 0 bases and J 3 bases; bases outside gene matches: 8. The CDR3 nucleotides are TGTGCCAGCAGCGTAGCTACTAGCGGGTCAGGGACAGATACGCAGTATTTT. It is translated as CASSVATSGSGTDTQYF.

The chain links TRBV7-9 to TRBJ1-2, with 9 bases identical to TRBD1. Germline trimming cut 1 base from V and 2 bases from J; bases unmatched to any gene: 2. This CDR3 is built from 15 residues. The germline V gene has CDR1 SEHNR and CDR2 FQNEAQ (reference sequence). Here the CDR3 DNA reads TGTGCCAGCAGCTTAGACAGGGGGCACAACTATGGCTACACCTTC. Protein: CASSLDRGHNYGYTF. Full variable domain (missing parts from reference TRBV7-9 and TRBJ1-2): DTGVSQNPRHKITKRGQNVTFRCDPISEHNRLYWYRQTLGQGPEFLTYFQNEAQLEKSRLLSDRFSAERPKGSFSTLEIQRTEQGDSAMYLCASSLDRGHNYGYTFGSGTRLTVV.

In the case of this clone: Its ends do not fully match the called genes, so a read error is possible. For the CDR3, the DNA is TGTTCCAGCAGCCCCGACGGACAGTCTAACTATGGCTACACCTTC. This codes for CSSSPDGQSNYGYTF. The chain joins TRBV7-9 to TRBJ1-2; D may be TRBD1 (6 bases). Germline V CDR1 and CDR2: SEHNR, FQNEAQ (reference sequence). The CDR3 spans 15 residues. The full variable domain, in which reference TRBV7-9 and TRBJ1-2 provide the parts outside the CDR3, is DTGVSQNPRHKITKRGQNVTFRCDPISEHNRLYWYRQTLGQGPEFLTYFQNEAQLEKSRLLSDRFSAERPKGSFSTLEIQRTEQGDSAMYLCSSSPDGQSNYGYTFGSGTRLTVV.

This clone showed up just a few times. CDR3 bases: TGTGCCAGTAACAGCGGGCCCCCCAATGAGCAGTTCTTC. This encodes CASNSGPPNEQFF. The gene calls are TRBV19 and TRBJ2-1; a weak D match, TRBD2 (6 bases). V lost 7 bases and J lost 6, with 13 bases in between. CDR3 length: 13 amino acids. The germline CDR1 and CDR2 sequences are LNHDA and SQIVND (reference sequence).

The chain is built from TRBV4-3 and TRBJ1-2; D uncertain. Germline V CDR1 and CDR2: LGHNA, YSLEER. Trimming cost V 2 bases and J 4 bases, with 14 bases left between them. The CDR3 contains 15 residues. CDR3 nucleotide sequence: TGCGCCAGCAGCCAACGGAAAGAGGACTTCTATGGCTACACCTTC. Protein product: CASSQRKEDFYGYTF.

The chain links TRBV27 to TRBJ1-1; no clear D. Germline-derived CDR1 and CDR2 are MNHEY and SMNVEV (reference sequence). The CDR3 consists of 12 residues. Trimming shortened V by 5 bases and J by 4 bases, and 8 bases separated the two germline ends. CDR3 sequence: CASSAVGTEAFF. The CDR3 DNA follows: TGTGCCAGCAGTGCGGTTGGCACTGAAGCTTTCTTT.

The chain combines TRBV19 with TRBJ2-1, with TRBD1 matching 9 bases. CDR3 size: 15 residues. Germline V gene sequence: CDR1 LNHDA, CDR2 SQIVND (reference sequence). Losses at the gene ends were 5 bases for V and 7 bases for J; bases not matched to a gene: 9. As DNA, the CDR3 is TGTGCCAGTAGTTTACAGGGGGCTTTTGGGAATGAGCAGTTCTTC. Amino acids: CASSLQGAFGNEQFF. Filled out from reference TRBV19 and TRBJ2-1, the complete variable domain reads DGGITQSPKYLFRKEGQNVTLSCEQNLNHDAMYWYRQDPGQGLRLIYYSQIVNDFQKGDIAEGYSVSREKKESFPLTVTSAQKNPTAFYLCASSLQGAFGNEQFFGPGTRLTVL.

The V and J genes are TRBV11-3 and TRBJ2-1; 10 positions agree with TRBD2. V lost 5 bases to trimming and J lost 7 bases; unmatched junction nucleotides: 5. Germline-derived CDR1 and CDR2 are SGHNT and YENEEA. The CDR3 covers 14 residues. As DNA, the CDR3 is TGTGCCAGCAGCCGCGGGACTAGCGAGAATGAGCAGTTCTTC. Protein product: CASSRGTSENEQFF. Full variable domain (outside the CDR3, taken from reference TRBV11-3 and TRBJ2-1): EAGVVQSPRYKIIEKKQPVAFWCNPISGHNTLYWYLQNLGQGPELLIRYENEEAVDDSQLPKDRFSAERLKGVDSTLKIQPAELGDSAVYLCASSRGTSENEQFFGPGTRLTVL.

The chain joins TRBV7-8 to TRBJ1-2; 10 bases agree with TRBD1. Germline V gene lookup returns CDR1 SGHVS and CDR2 FQNEAQ. CDR3 size: 15 residues. Trimming at V came to 7 bases and at J to 8 bases, leaving 13 bases not matched to a gene. In nucleotides, the CDR3 is TGTGCCAGCACGGCGGGACAGGGGATCTGGGGAGGCTACACCTTC. Protein: CASTAGQGIWGGYTF. Full variable domain (outside the CDR3, taken from reference TRBV7-8 and TRBJ1-2): GAGVSQSPRYKVAKRGQDVALRCDPISGHVSLFWYQQALGQGPEFLTYFQNEAQLDKSGLPSDRFFAERPEGSVSTLKIQRTQQEDSAVYLCASTAGQGIWGGYTFGSGTRLTVV.

The chain has TRBV18 and TRBJ1-5; the D is unclear. The germline V gene has CDR1 KGHSH and CDR2 LQKENI. Trimming left V 1 base short and J 0 bases short, with 7 bases between. The CDR3 totals 15 residues. CDR3 sequence: CASSPRQDSNQPQHF. The CDR3 bases are TGTGCCAGCTCACCACGGCAAGATAGCAATCAGCCCCAGCATTTT.

This chain uses TRBV6-6 with TRBJ1-1; 8 bases line up with TRBD1. Germline CDR1 is MNHNY and CDR2 is SVGAGI (reference sequence). The V and J ends lost 4 bases and 3 bases, in that order; junction bases with no gene match: 4. The CDR3 runs 14 residues. CDR3 DNA: TGTGCCAGCAGTTTCAGGGGGCGGGACACTGAAGCTTTCTTT. Translation gives CASSFRGRDTEAFF.

This chain links TRBV4-3 with TRBJ2-7, with 13 bases that match TRBD2. Trimming at V came to 6 bases and at J to 1 base, leaving 3 bases not matched to a gene. Germline values: CDR1 LGHNA, CDR2 YSLEER. The CDR3 contains 15 residues. CDR3 nucleotides: TGCGCCAGCAGTCGACTAGCGGGAGGTTCCTACGAGCAGTACTTC. Residues: CASSRLAGGSYEQYF.

This clone was found a few times. V usage is TRBV5-1 and J usage is TRBJ1-1; D might be TRBD1 (5 bases). V lost 2 bases and J lost 2, with 10 bases in between. Germline-derived CDR1 and CDR2 are SGHRS and YFSETQ. The CDR3 is 14 residues long. CDR3 loop: CASSFSGYNTEAFF. The CDR3 DNA is TGCGCCAGCAGCTTCTCAGGGTATAACACTGAAGCTTTCTTT.

The chain uses TRBV7-9 and TRBJ2-5; 7 nucleotides align to TRBD2. Germline CDR1 is SEHNR and CDR2 is FQNEAQ (reference sequence). The CDR3 runs to 16 residues. The V and J ends lost 5 bases and 0 bases, in that order; junction bases with no gene match: 9. Written as DNA, the CDR3 is TGTGCCAGCAGCCTGCGACTAGCCTCGTACCAAGAGACCCAGTACTTC. Residues: CASSLRLASYQETQYF.

The sample holds one count of this clone. CDR3 coding DNA: TGTGCCAGCAGCTACGGACGGGAAATCTATGGCTACACCTTC. Encoded protein: CASSYGREIYGYTF. This chain connects TRBV7-8 to TRBJ1-2; no definite D call. Germline CDR1 is SGHVS and CDR2 is FQNEAQ. The CDR3 covers 14 residues. V lost 4 bases and J 4 bases, leaving 13 bases between the germline ends.